One sample yielded the 16 T cell receptor beta chains listed below, sequenced in a study of blood T cell repertoires in COVID-19. Assay used: immunoSEQ multiplex PCR; TCRdb lists only in-frame clones, some missing. The sample shows fewer than 150,000 clones, 75% to 90% of them seen only once. Sequenced: peripheral blood. These receptors all come from a woman aged 45-65 years who had recovered from COVID-19.

The gene calls are TRBV10-1 and TRBJ2-5; 12 nucleotides line up with TRBD2. V lost 7 bases, J lost 2 bases, and 11 bases stayed unmatched. The germline gives CDR1 WNHNN, CDR2 SYGVQD (reference sequence). This CDR3 region has 17 residues. For the CDR3, the DNA is TGCGCCAGCAACGCGACTAGCGGGAGCGGTAGACAAGAGACCCAGTACTTC. This gives the protein CASNATSGSGRQETQYF.

This chain connects TRBV18 to TRBJ2-5; D not resolved. CDR3 length equals 14 residues. V lost 5 bases to trimming and J lost 2 bases, with 12 bases between them. Germline assignment: CDR1 KGHSH and CDR2 LQKENI. The CDR3 spells CASSMTQQQETQYF. The CDR3 nucleotides are TGTGCCAGCTCAATGACACAACAACAAGAGACCCAGTACTTC.

The V gene is TRBV19, the J gene TRBJ1-1; D possibly corresponds to TRBD1 (5 bases). This CDR3 has 13 amino acids. The V gene lost 0 bases and the J gene lost 11 bases, with 13 bases spanning the gap. The germline V gene has CDR1 LNHDA and CDR2 SQIVND (reference sequence). In nucleotides, the CDR3 is TGTGCCAGTAGTATAGATGGTGGTGGGGCTGCTTTCTTT. Encoded protein: CASSIDGGGAAFF.

A single count supports this clone. The chain uses TRBV19 and TRBJ2-7, with D tentatively TRBD1 (6 bases). This CDR3 region has 15 residues. V lost 7 bases and J lost 0, with 16 bases in between. The germline CDR1 and CDR2 sequences are LNHDA and SQIVND (reference sequence). The chain's CDR3 is CASKSGRGTSYEQYF. CDR3 nucleotide sequence: TGTGCCAGTAAAAGCGGTAGGGGGACCTCCTACGAGCAGTACTTC.

The V and J genes are TRBV11-3 and TRBJ2-7; D is uncertain. The length of the CDR3 is 14 residues. The V gene lost 2 bases and the J gene lost 2 bases, with 10 bases spanning the gap. Germline-derived CDR1 and CDR2 are SGHNT and YENEEA. CDR3 coding DNA: TGTGCCAGCAGCTTAAAGACTCCTCCCTACGAGCAGTACTTC. This gives the protein CASSLKTPPYEQYF.

CDR3 residues: CASSIGITGGDQPQHF. The CDR3 nucleotides read TGTGCCAGTAGTATAGGGATCACAGGGGGCGATCAGCCCCAGCATTTT. The chain couples TRBV19 to TRBJ1-5; 9 positions match TRBD1. J was trimmed by 5 bases and V by 1 base; bases with no gene match: 6. In germline, CDR1 is LNHDA, CDR2 SQIVND (reference sequence). This CDR3 is built from 16 residues.

This clone appeared once. The chain recombines TRBV6-6 with TRBJ1-5; 7 bases align to TRBD1. V was pared by 2 bases and J by 7 bases, with 8 bases of the junction left unmatched. CDR1 and CDR2 (germline): MNHNY, SVGAGI (reference sequence). The CDR3 spans 15 residues. CDR3 in amino acids: CASSYIQGGGQPQHF. The CDR3 DNA sequence: TGTGCCAGCAGTTACATTCAAGGGGGCGGGCAGCCCCAGCATTTT.

This clone was seen only once. One end of the junction fails to match germline, which may point to a read error. The chain combines TRBV12-3 or TRBV12-4 with TRBJ1-1; no definite D call. This CDR3 has 11 residues. In DNA, the CDR3 is TGTGCCAGCAGTTTTGGATTGTGGCAGGACTTT. It encodes CASSFGLWQDF.

This chain uses TRBV19 with TRBJ1-4; the D gene is possibly TRBD1 (6 bases). CDR1 is LNHDA and CDR2 is SQIVND in the germline V gene (reference sequence). The CDR3 is 15 amino acids. Trimming removed 5 bases at V and 4 bases at J, with 14 bases between. The DNA for the CDR3 is TGTGCCAGTAGTCCCGCCGGCAGGGGTAATGAAAAACTGTTTTTT. This encodes CASSPAGRGNEKLFF.

The V call is TRBV2, the J call TRBJ1-1, with a weak D call TRBD1 (5 bases). The CDR3 runs 14 residues. From germline, CDR1 is SNHLY and CDR2 FYNNEI. Trimming cost V 5 bases and J 3 bases, with 13 bases left between them. CDR3 residues: CASSQDGGYTEAFF. CDR3 DNA sequence: TGTGCCAGCAGTCAGGACGGGGGATACACTGAAGCTTTCTTT.

The chain carries TRBV5-1 and TRBJ2-7; 9 positions match TRBD2. The germline CDR1 and CDR2 sequences are SGHRS and YFSETQ. The CDR3 length is 15 residues. Losses at the gene ends were 0 bases for V and 5 bases for J; bases not matched to a gene: 6. The CDR3 protein is CASSLAVVAGDEQYF. The DNA for the CDR3 is TGCGCCAGCAGCTTGGCTGTGGTAGCGGGAGACGAGCAGTACTTC.

The chain is built from TRBV7-3 and TRBJ2-3, with 8 bases identical to TRBD2. CDR1 and CDR2 from the germline V gene are SGHTA and FQGTGA. V shed 5 bases and J 4 bases; nucleotides not matched to a gene: 5. The CDR3 loop spans 14 amino acids. The CDR3 here is CASSPGLAADTQYF. DNA for the CDR3: TGTGCCAGCAGCCCCGGACTAGCAGCAGATACGCAGTATTTT.

The rearrangement links TRBV14 to TRBJ2-5; a possible D gene is TRBD2 (6 bases). The V end was cut by 2 bases, the J end by 0 bases, with 13 bases between. In germline, CDR1 is SGHDN, CDR2 FVKESK. The CDR3 spans 16 residues. The CDR3 sequence is CASSQFTSPYQETQYF. The CDR3 bases are TGTGCCAGCAGCCAATTCACTAGCCCGTACCAAGAGACCCAGTACTTC.

The chain joins TRBV25-1 to TRBJ2-3; the match to TRBD1 covers 7 bases. Trimming cost V 8 bases and J 1 base; bases outside gene matches: 9. Per germline, CDR1 MGHDK and CDR2 SYGVNS. The CDR3 length is 15 residues. CDR3 region: CASQEQGDGTDTQYF. CDR3 DNA: TGTGCCAGCCAAGAGCAGGGGGACGGCACAGATACGCAGTATTTT.

This sequence joins TRBV19 and TRBJ2-7; D remains unclear. V was shortened by 3 bases and J by 4 bases, with 10 bases between the two germline ends. This CDR3 has 13 residues. Germline CDR1 is LNHDA and CDR2 is SQIVND (reference sequence). This CDR3 reads CASSIGQQYEQYF. DNA for the CDR3: TGTGCCAGTAGTATTGGGCAGCAGTACGAGCAGTACTTC.

The chain carries TRBV13 and TRBJ2-5, with D uncertain. There are 12 residues in the CDR3. V shed 5 bases and J shed 2 bases, with 6 bases lying between them. Germline V lookup: CDR1 PRHDT, CDR2 FYEKMQ (reference sequence). CDR3 protein: CASSLPQETQYF. In DNA form, the CDR3 reads TGTGCCAGCAGCCTCCCTCAAGAGACCCAGTACTTC.